This T cell receptor beta chain was sequenced in a study of OX40 agonist ivuxolimab in advanced cancers. Sequencing was performed with immunoSEQ multiplex PCR; in TCRdb, only in-frame clones are kept and a portion is missing. The sample records 57,000 or so clones, less than 95% being singletons. The sample consisted of CD4+ or CD8+ T cells sorted from blood, taken in a trial of the OX40 agonist ivuxolimab. The TCR comes from an adult with an advanced solid tumor such as melanoma, head and neck, liver or kidney cancer.

The CDR3 protein is CASSRLAGYNEQFF. The CDR3, as DNA: TGTGCCAGCAGCAGACTAGCGGGGTACAATGAGCAGTTCTTC. The rearrangement uses TRBV5-8 and TRBJ2-1; 11 bases are shared with TRBD2. The ends lost 4 bases at V and 4 bases at J; junction bases unmatched: 1. Germline CDR1 is SGHTS and CDR2 is YDEGEE. The CDR3 consists of 14 residues.